This is a list of T cell receptor beta chains from one sample in a study of human T cells and chemical hapten exposure. TCRdb re-called the RACE reads with MiXCR, one entry per CDR3 protein. The sample shows about 70,000 distinct CDR3 sequences, 5.5% to 7.5% of them seen only once. Sequenced: whole blood. These receptors all come from a female donor in good health. Some clones in this sample may be carry-over from other donors' samples. Both conserved end residues are part of each CDR3. A D gene is named only where the DNA matches it firmly. The size of a clone is reported for some rows only, either as once, few or many, or as a class for expanded clones.

TRBV6-5,few,16,TRBD2,TRBJ2-5,TGTGCCAGCAGTTACACCGGGGGGGGCGGGCAAGAGACCCAGTACTTC,CASSYTGGGGQETQYF
TRBV20-1,many,14,NA,TRBJ2-2,TGCAGTGCTAGTGTCGGGAGTAACACCGGGGAGCTGTTTTTT,CSASVGSNTGELFF
TRBV5-1,NA,16,TRBD2,TRBJ2-3,TGCGCCAGCAGCTTGGAAGCGGGAGCGGGCACAGATACGCAGTATTTT,CASSLEAGAGTDTQYF
TRBV10-3,many,11,NA,TRBJ2-1,TGTGCCATTGGACTAATGGATGAGCAGTTCTTC,CAIGLMDEQFF
TRBV29-1,many,13,TRBD1,TRBJ1-1,TGCAGCGTTTGGACAGGCATGAACACTGAAGCTTTCTTT,CSVWTGMNTEAFF
TRBV5-1,few,15,TRBD2,TRBJ2-1,TGCGCCAGCAGCGTAACCGGGACTAGCGGGAGTGGGCGGTTCTTC,CASSVTGTSGSGRFF
TRBV20-1,many,12,NA,TRBJ2-5,TGCAGTGCTAGAGACGCGTCGGAGACCCAGTACTTC,CSARDASETQYF
TRBV10-3,many,15,NA,TRBJ2-3,TGTGCCATCAGTGAGTCTGGACGAAGGACAGATACGCAGTATTTT,CAISESGRRTDTQYF
TRBV5-1,many,12,NA,TRBJ2-1,TGCGCCAGCAGCTTGGAAGGCCCTGAGCAGTTCTTC,CASSLEGPEQFF
TRBV7-2,many,16,NA,TRBJ1-4,TGTGCCAGCAGCTTATTCCGGACATCGCTGGGTGAAAAACTGTTTTTT,CASSLFRTSLGEKLFF
TRBV5-5,many,15,NA,TRBJ1-2,TGTGCCAGCACCCGCGGCGGCGGTAATAACTATGGCTACACCTTC,CASTRGGGNNYGYTF
TRBV19,few,14,NA,TRBJ2-3,TGTGCCAGTAGTATCAGGGTGGGCACAGATACGCAGTATTTT,CASSIRVGTDTQYF
TRBV7-9,many,14,NA,TRBJ2-5,TGTGCCAGCAGCTTCCGATCCCTTGGGGAGACCCAGTACTTC,CASSFRSLGETQYF